Sequencing of this TCR beta chain was carried out in a study of T cell repertoires in cytomegalovirus infection (dated by TCRdb to about 2019). Notes on the research overall: Recently identified HLA-C-restricted CMV epitopes, whose presentation resists viral immunomodulation, were targeted by peptide stimulations together with well-studied HLA-B-restricted epitopes. Donor HLA type was relevant to the analysis, because carriage of CMV infection together with the matching HLA type was indicated by public TCR beta signatures.

TCRdb records Illumina HiSeq 1500 as the sequencer. The public reads were reprocessed in TCRdb via fastp at Q25 and MiXCR, keeping in-frame beta chains. Every distinct CDR3 protein forms one entry, paired with its most common genes and DNA. Here the sample has approximately 110,000 distinct CDR3 sequences; under 45% occur a single time. Around 70% of the sample goes to the ten largest clones. The sample's treatment or condition label is to be understood as: in vitro stimulation with specific CMV peptide epitopes to enrich CMV-specific T cells. Concerning this clonotype: Its antigen remains unidentified. No per-base quality is available; no much larger clone lies one base away.

Broader findings and caveats from the paper: Cumulative frequency of public TCR beta family members discriminated carriers of CMV infection plus the relevant HLA type in this cohort and an independent 352-donor cohort. The ex vivo response was dominated by HLA-C-restricted CMV-specific TCR beta clonotypes, which also provided the single most frequent clonotype in two of eight donors.

The CDR3 sequence holds 15 residues, the cysteine and phenylalanine included. Kept here is only the CDR3 DNA, which spans 45 bases and is read in frame from base 1. Trimming takes 5 bases off V and 4 bases off J; junction bases not matched to a gene: 10. The germline V gene (reference sequence) yields MNHEY for CDR1 and SMNVEV for CDR2. In this chain, TRBV27 is recombined with TRBJ2-7, with TRBD2 identical over 8 junction bases. The source is a human donor in good health (CMV status not recorded). Some clones in this sample may be carry-over from other donors' samples. Sample: CD8+ T cells from cultured PBMCs, taken from culture after CMV antigen stimulation. The CDR3 reads CASSPRRGAPYEQYF. DNA sequence: TGTGCCAGCAGTCCCAGGCGGGGGGCACCGTACGAGCAGTACTTC.